A single sample is the source of the 31 T cell receptor beta chains below, sequenced in a study of blood T cells in healthy people across ages. The use of a sample-barcoded 5' primer and a J-beta primer mix characterized a second PCR of roughly 7 to 11 cycles. TCRdb recomputed calls from the 5' RACE reads with MiXCR, one row per CDR3 protein. This table has about a million distinct CDR3 sequences, just over 50% appearing once. The sequencing sample was made of blood. These receptors originate from a woman aged 60-70 years in good health.

The chain employs TRBV20-1 and TRBJ2-1; tentatively, D is TRBD2 (5 bases). Germline lookup yields CDR1 DFQATT and CDR2 SNEGSKA (reference sequence). V was cut by 3 bases and J by 5 bases, with 14 bases left in between. The CDR3 totals 14 residues. The CDR3 protein is CSASRLRKNNEQFF. The CDR3 DNA reads as TGCAGTGCTAGCCGACTACGAAAAAACAATGAGCAGTTCTTC.

The chain combines TRBV20-1 with TRBJ2-4, with TRBD2 as a possible D gene (5 bases). The better agreement between TRBJ2-7 and the DNA end casts doubt on the J call. CDR1 is DFQATT, CDR2 SNEGSKA, per germline (reference sequence). The CDR3 has 14 amino acids. The CDR3, as DNA: TGCAGTGCTAGTATTGCGGGCGGAGTGGACGAGCAGTACTTC. Protein: CSASIAGGVDEQYF.

The V call is TRBV7-9, the J call TRBJ2-3, with D unclear. The CDR3 has 11 amino acids. The V gene's germline CDR1 is SEHNR and CDR2 FQNEAQ (reference sequence). Trimming cost V 6 bases and J 11 bases, with 12 bases left between them. The DNA of the CDR3 is TGTGCCAGCAGGACTGAGGAGTGGCAGTATTTT. It encodes CASRTEEWQYF.

The CDR3 region is CSAAAAGDLEEQYF. The CDR3 nucleotides read TGCAGCGCTGCGGCGGCAGGGGATTTGGAAGAGCAGTACTTC. This chain joins TRBV29-1 and TRBJ2-7, with a tentative D call TRBD1 (6 bases). V was clipped by 7 bases and J by 7 bases, with 23 bases between them. Germline V gene data show CDR1 as SQVTM and CDR2 as ANQGSEA. The CDR3 consists of 14 residues.

With respect to this clonotype: A read error is possible here, since a much larger clone lies one base away. This chain links TRBV7-2 with TRBJ2-1; TRBD1 is a possible D gene (5 bases). V was cut by 1 base and J by 4 bases, with 11 bases left in between. In germline, CDR1 is SGHTA, CDR2 FQGNSA. This CDR3 contains 15 residues. In nucleotides, the CDR3 is TGTGCCAGCAGCTTAGGGCTGGGGCGGTACAATGAGCAGTTCTTC. It specifies CASSLGLGRYNEQFF.

CDR3 sequence (DNA): TGCAGTGCTCTCGGGGGGGCTGATTATCTCGGGCAGACTGACCACTACGAGCAGTACTTC. Amino acid sequence: CSALGGADYLGQTDHYEQYF. The chain couples TRBV20-1 to TRBJ2-7, with 8 positions matching TRBD2. The CDR3 loop spans 20 amino acids. The ends lost 5 bases at V and 3 bases at J; junction bases unmatched: 27. From germline, CDR1 is DFQATT and CDR2 SNEGSKA (reference sequence).

The genes are TRBV29-1 and TRBJ2-7, with a weak D call TRBD2 (7 bases). There are 12 residues in the CDR3. In germline, CDR1 is SQVTM, CDR2 ANQGSEA. V lost 6 bases, J lost 3 bases, and 12 bases lay in between. The CDR3 DNA reads TGCAGCGTGGGGAGGGGGATCTACGAGCAGTACTTC. This translates into CSVGRGIYEQYF.

CDR3 protein: CASSPMDRKYNEQYF. For the CDR3, the DNA is TGCGCCAGCAGCCCTATGGACAGGAAATACAATGAGCAGTACTTC. This sequence joins TRBV5-1 and TRBJ2-1, with 7 bases aligning to TRBD1. The DNA end lines up better with TRBJ2-7; the J call may be wrong. The CDR3 runs to 15 residues. Germline assignment: CDR1 SGHRS and CDR2 YFSETQ.

This clonotype was observed a few times. The gene calls are TRBV12-3 or TRBV12-4 and TRBJ2-1, with a weak D call TRBD1 (6 bases). Trimming removed 2 bases from V and 6 bases from J, with 8 bases in between. The CDR3 has 13 residues. The CDR3 sequence is CASSLRGTNEQFF. The DNA of the CDR3 is TGTGCCAGCAGTTTAAGGGGGACCAATGAGCAGTTCTTC.

The chain couples TRBV7-6 to TRBJ2-1; 8 nucleotides align to TRBD2. With 2 bases clipped from V and 6 bases from J, the junction kept 6 bases outside the gene matches. Per germline, CDR1 SGHVS and CDR2 FNYEAQ. The CDR3 is 15 amino acids. Here the CDR3 reads CASSLNGRAINEQFF. The CDR3, as DNA: TGTGCCAGCAGCTTAAACGGGAGGGCCATCAATGAGCAGTTCTTC.

This clonotype was found many times. V gene TRBV10-3 combines with J gene TRBJ1-2; D gene uncertain. The V end lost 2 bases, the J end lost 3 bases, and 19 bases lay between the germline ends. CDR1 is ENHRY, CDR2 SYGVKD, per germline. CDR3 length equals 17 residues. Written as DNA, the CDR3 is TGTGCCATCAGTGAGAGTGGGCGCAGGTCTACGTACTATGGCTACACCTTC. Residues: CAISESGRRSTYYGYTF.

The CDR3 DNA reads as TGTGCCAGCAGCTTAGTCTTCAGGTGCGCGGGAGGGTACGAGCAGTACTTC. Translating it yields CASSLVFRCAGGYEQYF. The rearrangement links TRBV7-2 to TRBJ2-7; 9 bases line up with TRBD2. The CDR3 consists of 17 residues. V lost 1 base, J lost 4 bases, and 11 bases stayed unmatched. The germline CDR1 and CDR2 sequences are SGHTA and FQGNSA.

This clonotype has only a few counts. The J gene is TRBJ2-7, the V gene TRBV4-1, with D possibly called TRBD1 or TRBD2 (5 bases each). Germline CDR1 is MGHRA and CDR2 is YSYEKL. The CDR3 sequence is 16 residues long. Trimming cost V 3 bases and J 3 bases, with 18 bases left between them. CDR3 sequence: CASSQRGTYSSYEQYF. CDR3 nucleotide sequence: TGCGCCAGCAGCCAGAGAGGGACCTATTCTAGCTACGAGCAGTACTTC.

This chain links TRBV5-1 with TRBJ2-4, with TRBD2 matching over 11 bases. The assigned J gene may be wrong: the sequence end matches TRBJ2-7 better. Germline loops: CDR1 SGHRS, CDR2 YFSETQ. The CDR3 has 16 residues. The CDR3 loop is CASSQRTSGFPYEQYF. For the CDR3, the DNA is TGCGCCAGCAGTCAGAGGACTAGCGGGTTTCCCTACGAGCAGTACTTC.

The gene calls are TRBV6-2 or TRBV6-3 and TRBJ2-1; TRBD2 agrees at 10 bases. The CDR3 loop spans 17 amino acids. Unmatched junction bases numbered 4, after V lost 2 bases and J lost 0 bases. Germline loops: CDR1 MNHEY, CDR2 SVGEGT. In nucleotides, the CDR3 is TGTGCCAGCAGTTACCGGATAGCGGGAGGCTCCTACAATGAGCAGTTCTTC. It translates to CASSYRIAGGSYNEQFF.

V and J are TRBV27 and TRBJ2-5, with 12 bases fitting TRBD2. Germline CDR1 MNHEY, CDR2 SMNVEV (reference sequence). There are 17 residues in the CDR3. The V gene end was trimmed by 2 bases and the J gene end by 6 bases; junction bases not matched to a gene: 10. CDR3 nucleotide sequence: TGTGCCAGCAGTTTAATGAGTCTAGCGGGAGGGCCGCAGACCCAGTACTTC. As protein: CASSLMSLAGGPQTQYF.

V is TRBV6-2 or TRBV6-3 and J is TRBJ2-3, with D tentatively TRBD1 (6 bases). The CDR3 is made up of 17 amino acids. V lost 0 bases and J lost 7, with 20 bases in between. Germline loops: CDR1 MNHEY, CDR2 SVGEGT. In DNA form, the CDR3 reads TGTGCCAGCAGTTACTCGTTAAGGGACACCGCACACCATACGCAGTATTTT. Translating it yields CASSYSLRDTAHHTQYF.

This chain joins TRBV24-1 and TRBJ2-3; D not certain. Per germline, CDR1 KGHDR and CDR2 SFDVKD. V gave up 9 bases and J gave up 6 bases, with 15 bases separating them. This CDR3 spans 13 amino acids. The CDR3 is CATQEPVRDTQYF. In DNA, the CDR3 is TGTGCCACCCAAGAACCGGTTCGGGATACGCAGTATTTT.

The V and J genes are TRBV18 and TRBJ2-2, with TRBD2 as a possible D gene (5 bases). Germline CDR1 is KGHSH and CDR2 is LQKENI. Between the trimmed V and J ends, which lost 5 bases and 6 bases, there was a span of 16 bases. The CDR3 contains 15 residues. CDR3 DNA: TGTGCCAGCTCATCGGCGGTGAGGGTGTCCGGGGAGCTGTTTTTT. It yields the protein CASSSAVRVSGELFF. Supplemented by reference TRBV18 and TRBJ2-2, the full variable domain reads NAGVMQNPRHLVRRRGQEARLRCSPMKGHSHVYWYRQLPEEGLKFMVYLQKENIIDESGMPKERFSAEFPKEGPSILRIQQVVRGDSAAYFCASSSAVRVSGELFFGEGSRLTVL.

CDR3 DNA sequence: TGTGCCAGCAGTAACCAGGGGTATAGCAATCAGCCCCAGCATTTT. Translation gives CASSNQGYSNQPQHF. The chain combines TRBV6-5 with TRBJ1-5; weak D call: TRBD1 (6 bases). V was trimmed by 5 bases and J by 0 bases, leaving 11 bases between them. CDR3 length: 15 amino acids. Germline V gene sequence: CDR1 MNHEY, CDR2 SVGAGI.

This clonotype was seen more than once but under ten times. The chain uses TRBV3-1 and TRBJ2-7; D ambiguous. The CDR3 totals 14 residues. In germline, CDR1 is LGHDT, CDR2 YNNKEL (reference sequence). The germline V and J ends were trimmed by 0 bases and 0 bases, with 6 bases remaining between them. The chain's CDR3 is CASSQDSISYEQYF. The CDR3, as DNA: TGTGCCAGCAGCCAAGACAGTATCTCCTACGAGCAGTACTTC.

The V and J genes are TRBV18 and TRBJ2-1, with TRBD2 matching 11 bases. Germline V gene sequence: CDR1 KGHSH, CDR2 LQKENI. The V segment lost 1 base and the J segment 9 bases; nucleotides outside the gene matches: 8. The CDR3 totals 16 residues. The CDR3, as DNA: TGTGCCAGCTCACCACGAATAGCGGGAGGGCCTGGTGAGCAGTTCTTC. It specifies CASSPRIAGGPGEQFF.

V usage is TRBV30 and J usage is TRBJ2-1, with TRBD2 identical over 11 bases. CDR1 GTSNPN and CDR2 SVGIG come from the germline V gene (reference sequence). V was pared by 3 bases and J by 12 bases, with 16 bases of the junction left unmatched. There are 16 residues in the CDR3. CDR3: CAWSSLAGGPEMGQFF. Written as DNA, the CDR3 is TGTGCCTGGAGCTCTTTAGCGGGAGGGCCAGAAATGGGGCAGTTCTTC.

The chain combines TRBV20-1 with TRBJ2-1, with D uncertain. Trimming pared 0 bases from V and 5 bases from J, leaving 11 bases between. Per the germline V gene, CDR1 is DFQATT and CDR2 is SNEGSKA (reference sequence). This CDR3 has 14 amino acids. CDR3: CSARDPRSNNEQFF. In DNA form, the CDR3 reads TGCAGTGCTAGAGATCCTCGGAGCAACAATGAGCAGTTCTTC.

There are a few counts of this clonotype. V is TRBV5-1 and J is TRBJ2-7; 12 bases line up with TRBD2. Germline CDR1 SGHRS, CDR2 YFSETQ. J was trimmed by 0 bases and V by 0 bases; bases with no gene match: 7. The CDR3 consists of 18 residues. CDR3 DNA sequence: TGCGCCAGCAGCTTGGGACTAGCGGGAGCTACCCTCTCCTACGAGCAGTACTTC. Its translation is CASSLGLAGATLSYEQYF.

A few counts support this clonotype. The chain joins TRBV7-9 to TRBJ2-3; 7 bases fit TRBD2. Trimming removed 3 bases from V and 2 bases from J; junction bases left unmatched: 5. There are 15 residues in the CDR3. Germline CDR1 reads SEHNR; CDR2 reads FQNEAQ (reference sequence). The CDR3 region is CASSFQAGPTDTQYF. Written as DNA, the CDR3 is TGTGCCAGCAGCTTTCAAGCGGGACCCACAGATACGCAGTATTTT. The variable domain in full, completed from reference TRBV7-9 and TRBJ2-3, reads DTGVSQNPRHKITKRGQNVTFRCDPISEHNRLYWYRQTLGQGPEFLTYFQNEAQLEKSRLLSDRFSAERPKGSFSTLEIQRTEQGDSAMYLCASSFQAGPTDTQYFGPGTRLTVL.

The CDR3 sequence: CASSQVITPGQGLREQYF. The CDR3 region has the DNA TGCGCCAGCAGCCAGGTGATTACCCCGGGACAGGGGCTCCGCGAGCAGTACTTC. V usage is TRBV4-3 and J usage is TRBJ2-7, with TRBD1 matching over 10 bases. This CDR3 is built from 18 residues. Germline CDR1 LGHNA, CDR2 YSLEER. V trimming: 3 bases; J trimming: 6 bases; junction bases outside the gene matches: 17.

This clonotype was detected ten times or more. The chain combines TRBV29-1 with TRBJ2-5; either TRBD1 or TRBD2 may supply D (6 bases each). Trimming pared 2 bases from V and 4 bases from J, leaving 8 bases between. The germline CDR1 and CDR2 sequences are SQVTM and ANQGSEA. The CDR3 spans 12 residues. As DNA, the CDR3 is TGCAGCGTTGAAAAGGGGGGAGAGACCCAGTACTTC. It encodes CSVEKGGETQYF. The variable domain in full, completed from reference TRBV29-1 and TRBJ2-5, reads SAVISQKPSRDICQRGTSLTIQCQVDSQVTMMFWYRQQPGQSLTLIATANQGSEATYESGFVIDKFPISRPNLTFSTLTVSNMSPEDSSIYLCSVEKGGETQYFGPGTRLLVL.

The table lists this clonotype with a few counts. Written as DNA, the CDR3 is TGTGCCAGCAGCCAAGGCGCGACTCGCTCCCCGGAAGAGACCCAGTACTTC. Amino acid sequence: CASSQGATRSPEETQYF. This chain joins TRBV4-2 and TRBJ2-5; D not resolved. Trimming cost V 1 base and J 3 bases, with 18 bases left between them. This CDR3 spans 17 amino acids. The V gene's germline CDR1 is LGHNA and CDR2 YNFKEQ.

This clonotype was observed a few times. CDR3 in amino acids: CASSVEAGVNEQFF. The DNA for the CDR3 is TGTGCCAGCAGCGTAGAAGCGGGAGTGAATGAGCAGTTCTTC. This chain connects TRBV9 to TRBJ2-1, with 8 bases matching TRBD2. Losses at the gene ends were 0 bases for V and 7 bases for J; bases not matched to a gene: 3. Germline V gives CDR1 SGDLS, CDR2 YYNGEE. This CDR3 has 14 residues. Full variable domain (outside the CDR3, taken from reference TRBV9 and TRBJ2-1): DSGVTQTPKHLITATGQRVTLRCSPRSGDLSVYWYQQSLDQGLQFLIQYYNGEERAKGNILERFSAQQFPDLHSELNLSSLELGDSALYFCASSVEAGVNEQFFGPGTRLTVL.

The chain has TRBV12-3 or TRBV12-4 and TRBJ2-3; possible D gene TRBD1, 6 bases. The CDR3 covers 15 residues. The V end lost 7 bases, the J end lost 2 bases, and 16 bases lay between the germline ends. CDR3 coding DNA: TGTGCCAGCACCTTCGACAGGACCTACACAGATACGCAGTATTTT. Its protein is CASTFDRTYTDTQYF.